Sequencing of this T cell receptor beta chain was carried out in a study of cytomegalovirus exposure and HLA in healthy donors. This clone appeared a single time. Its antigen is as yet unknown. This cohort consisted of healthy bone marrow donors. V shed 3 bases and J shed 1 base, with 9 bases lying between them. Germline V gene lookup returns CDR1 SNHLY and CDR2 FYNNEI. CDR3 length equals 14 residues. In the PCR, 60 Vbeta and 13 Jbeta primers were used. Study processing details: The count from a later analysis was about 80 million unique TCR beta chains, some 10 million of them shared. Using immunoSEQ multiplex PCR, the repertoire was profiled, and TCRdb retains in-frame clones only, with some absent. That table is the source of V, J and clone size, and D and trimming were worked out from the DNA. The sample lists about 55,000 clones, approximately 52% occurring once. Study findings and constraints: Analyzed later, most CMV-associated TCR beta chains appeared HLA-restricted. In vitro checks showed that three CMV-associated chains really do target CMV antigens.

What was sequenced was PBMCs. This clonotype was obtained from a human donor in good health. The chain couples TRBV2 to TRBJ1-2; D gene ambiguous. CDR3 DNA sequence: TGTGCCAGCAGTGATGAGGCCAGTAACTATGGCTACACCTTC. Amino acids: CASSDEASNYGYTF.